These 18 T cell receptor beta chains share one sample of origin, sequenced in a study of vaccination effects on CD4 cells after COVID-19. Generated by immunoSEQ multiplex PCR, the TCRdb table keeps only in-frame clones and is missing some. Among under 85,000 clones listed, 77% were seen once. Antigen-specific CD4+ T cells expanded by the ViraFEST assay with viral peptide pools were then sequenced. At the end of 9 to 11 days of culture, CD4+ T cells were isolated. Two doses of BNT162b2 or mRNA-1273 vaccine were administered to participants. Antigens of these TCRs are unknown. This sample comprised CD4+ T cells from PBMCs cultured with HCoV-OC43 spike peptides, obtained after COVID-19 vaccination. Subset described: HCoV-OC43 spike overlapping peptide pool stimulation. The source is a human donor who received a COVID-19 vaccine.

The chain combines TRBV19 with TRBJ2-6; a possible D gene is TRBD1 (5 bases). V lost 10 bases and J lost 3, with 13 bases in between. In germline, CDR1 is LNHDA, CDR2 SQIVND (reference sequence). The length of the CDR3 is 14 residues. This CDR3 is CATLGRGGANVLTF. CDR3 sequence (DNA): TGTGCCACCCTTGGAAGGGGTGGGGCCAACGTCCTGACTTTC.

V is TRBV27 and J is TRBJ2-5, with TRBD2 identical over 8 bases. The CDR3 spans 13 residues. V lost 8 bases, J lost 6 bases, and 8 bases stayed unmatched. Germline loops: CDR1 MNHEY, CDR2 SMNVEV (reference sequence). CDR3 protein: CASGAGGAQTQYF. The CDR3 nucleotides are TGTGCCAGCGGGGCGGGGGGCGCACAGACCCAGTACTTC.

The rearrangement links TRBV19 to TRBJ2-5; 7 bases fit TRBD2. The length of the CDR3 is 15 residues. Trimming cost V 5 bases and J 2 bases; bases outside gene matches: 8. Germline loops: CDR1 LNHDA, CDR2 SQIVND (reference sequence). This CDR3 reads CASSVYTGGQETQYF. In nucleotides, the CDR3 is TGTGCCAGTAGTGTTTATACGGGGGGACAAGAGACCCAGTACTTC.

Only a few counts were recorded for this clone. The CDR3 DNA is TGTGCCAGCAGACCAGGACAGGGGGATCAGCCCCAGCATTTT. It yields the protein CASRPGQGDQPQHF. The rearrangement links TRBV2 to TRBJ1-5; TRBD1 aligns across 10 bases. The CDR3 loop spans 14 amino acids. Germline values: CDR1 SNHLY, CDR2 FYNNEI. V lost 6 bases, J lost 5 bases, and 4 bases stayed unmatched.

The gene calls are TRBV6-5 and TRBJ2-7; 11 positions agree with TRBD1. Germline lookup yields CDR1 MNHEY and CDR2 SVGAGI. V gave up 6 bases and J gave up 3 bases; unmatched junction bases: 4. This CDR3 has 14 residues. DNA of the CDR3: TGTGCCAGCAGGCACGGGACAGGGGGCTACGAGCAGTACGTC. Translated: CASRHGTGGYEQYV.

The chain employs TRBV6-2 or TRBV6-3 and TRBJ2-1; D unresolved. Deletions cut 2 bases from V and 10 bases from J, with 9 bases between. CDR3 length: 12 amino acids. From germline, CDR1 is MNHEY and CDR2 SVGEGT. CDR3 loop: CASSYARREQFF. The DNA for the CDR3 is TGTGCCAGCAGTTACGCCCGCAGGGAGCAGTTCTTC.

The rearrangement joins TRBV5-1 to TRBJ2-1; tentatively, D is TRBD2 (5 bases). The germline V and J ends were trimmed by 4 bases and 6 bases, with 17 bases remaining between them. The CDR3 consists of 15 residues. From germline, CDR1 is SGHRS and CDR2 YFSETQ. The chain's CDR3 is CASSAGAGSVNEQFF. The CDR3 nucleotides are TGCGCCAGCAGCGCCGGTGCGGGTAGTGTCAATGAGCAGTTCTTC. The full variable domain, with the rest looked up from reference TRBV5-1 and TRBJ2-1, is KAGVTQTPRYLIKTRGQQVTLSCSPISGHRSVSWYQQTPGQGLQFLFEYFSETQRNKGNFPGRFSGRQFSNSRSEMNVSTLELGDSALYLCASSAGAGSVNEQFFGPGTRLTVL.

This rearrangement joins TRBV6-1 to TRBJ2-3; weak D call: TRBD1 (6 bases). This CDR3 is built from 16 residues. Trimming removed 1 base from V and 2 bases from J, with 13 bases in between. Germline loops: CDR1 MNHNS, CDR2 SASEGT. Here the CDR3 reads CASSEGDTPSTDTQYF. In DNA form, the CDR3 reads TGTGCCAGCAGTGAAGGGGACACCCCGTCCACAGATACGCAGTATTTT.

Notes on this clone: The same CDR3 also results from other DNA sequences found in this sample. V and J are TRBV6-5 and TRBJ2-5, with 9 bases aligning to TRBD1. The germline V gene has CDR1 MNHEY and CDR2 SVGAGI. This CDR3 contains 13 residues. Germline trimming cut 6 bases from V and 7 bases from J; bases unmatched to any gene: 6. The CDR3 DNA follows: TGTGCCAGCAGCCGGGACAGGGCTGGGACCCAGTACTTC. Its protein product is CASSRDRAGTQYF.

The CDR3 sequence is CASSPGLQRIPTDTQYF. DNA for the CDR3: TGTGCCAGCTCACCTGGGTTGCAGCGGATCCCCACAGATACGCAGTATTTT. The gene calls are TRBV18 and TRBJ2-3; a weak D match, TRBD2 (5 bases). The V end lost 3 bases, the J end lost 2 bases, and 18 bases lay between the germline ends. Germline V gene data show CDR1 as KGHSH and CDR2 as LQKENI. The CDR3 runs 17 residues.

The chain recombines TRBV29-1 with TRBJ2-5, with a tentative D call TRBD2 (6 bases). This CDR3 spans 13 amino acids. Germline V CDR1 and CDR2: SQVTM, ANQGSEA. The V end was cut by 7 bases, the J end by 4 bases, with 16 bases between. This CDR3 reads CSGAGRGLETQYF. In DNA, the CDR3 is TGCAGCGGGGCGGGACGGGGGTTAGAGACCCAGTACTTC.

The V and J genes are TRBV2 and TRBJ2-7; 8 bases are a match to TRBD2. The CDR3 has 16 amino acids. Trimming at V came to 0 bases and at J to 3 bases, leaving 7 bases not matched to a gene. Germline lookup yields CDR1 SNHLY and CDR2 FYNNEI. CDR3 region: CASSEARVAGRYEQYV. Here the CDR3 DNA reads TGTGCCAGCAGTGAAGCGCGGGTAGCGGGGCGCTACGAGCAGTACGTC.

The chain combines TRBV4-1 with TRBJ1-4; D is unclear. Trimming took off 4 bases at V and 8 bases at J, with 17 bases between the two ends. Germline assignment: CDR1 MGHRA and CDR2 YSYEKL. The CDR3 extends over 15 amino acids. CDR3 in amino acids: CASSPADGGSEKLFF. The DNA for the CDR3 is TGCGCCAGCAGCCCGGCGGACGGTGGGTCGGAAAAACTGTTTTTT.

The chain is built from TRBV5-6 and TRBJ1-4, with 9 bases aligning to TRBD1. J lost 5 bases, V lost 2 bases, and 4 bases had no gene match. CDR3 length: 15 residues. Germline CDR1 reads SGHDT; CDR2 reads YYEEEE. The CDR3 nucleotides read TGTGCCAGCAGCTTTGTAGGGACAGGGAATGAAAAACTGTTTTTT. It specifies CASSFVGTGNEKLFF.

Only one count was recorded for this clone. The chain carries TRBV7-2 and TRBJ1-2; 10 nucleotides agree with TRBD1. V was pared by 4 bases and J by 4 bases, with 6 bases of the junction left unmatched. Germline V gene sequence: CDR1 SGHTA, CDR2 FQGNSA. The CDR3 has 15 amino acids. For the CDR3, the DNA is TGTGCCAGCAGCTGGAGACAGGGGGCCGGCTATGGCTACACCTTC. This sequence encodes CASSWRQGAGYGYTF.

The genes are TRBV30 and TRBJ1-6; 9 bases fit TRBD1. The length of the CDR3 is 14 residues. Per the germline V gene, CDR1 is GTSNPN and CDR2 is SVGIG (reference sequence). V shed 2 bases and J 10 bases; nucleotides not matched to a gene: 6. CDR3 residues: CAWSNTGGRSPLHF. In nucleotides, the CDR3 is TGTGCCTGGAGTAACACAGGGGGCAGATCACCCCTCCACTTT.

This clone was detected a few times. V gene TRBV2 combines with J gene TRBJ1-6, with TRBD1 matching 9 bases. The V segment lost 6 bases and the J segment 5 bases; nucleotides outside the gene matches: 5. This CDR3 is 15 amino acids long. Germline CDR1 and CDR2: SNHLY and FYNNEI. CDR3 bases: TGTGCCAGCAGCGGACAGGGGACTAATAATTCACCCCTCCACTTT. Translated: CASSGQGTNNSPLHF.

This clone was seen a single time. Different DNA sequences within this sample yield the same CDR3. The chain links TRBV7-2 to TRBJ1-5; D is unclear. V was shortened by 3 bases and J by 0 bases, with 3 bases between the two germline ends. Germline V gene lookup returns CDR1 SGHTA and CDR2 FQGNSA. This CDR3 is 13 amino acids long. The CDR3 nucleotides are TGTGCCAGCAGCTTGCGTAGCAATCAGCCCCAGCATTTT. Amino acids: CASSLRSNQPQHF. The whole variable domain, filled in from reference TRBV7-2 and TRBJ1-5, reads GAGVSQSPSNKVTEKGKDVELRCDPISGHTALYWYRQSLGQGLEFLIYFQGNSAPDKSGLPSDRFSAERTGGSVSTLTIQRTQQEDSAVYLCASSLRSNQPQHFGDGTRLSIL.